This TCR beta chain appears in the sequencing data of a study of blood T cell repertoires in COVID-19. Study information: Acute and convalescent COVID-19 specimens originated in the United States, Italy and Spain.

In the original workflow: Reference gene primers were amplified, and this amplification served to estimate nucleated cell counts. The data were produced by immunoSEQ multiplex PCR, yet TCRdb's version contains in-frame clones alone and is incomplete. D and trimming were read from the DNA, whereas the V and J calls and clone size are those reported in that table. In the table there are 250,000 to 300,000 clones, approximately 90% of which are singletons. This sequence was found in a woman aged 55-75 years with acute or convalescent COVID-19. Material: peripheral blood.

CDR3 in amino acids: CASSTPATNEQFF. The CDR3 DNA reads as TGTGCCAGCAGTACTCCTGCTACGAATGAGCAGTTCTTC. The chain has TRBV6-2 or TRBV6-3 and TRBJ2-1; D remains unclear. Germline loops: CDR1 MNHEY, CDR2 SVGEGT. The CDR3 runs to 13 residues. Trimming left V 5 bases short and J 7 bases short, with 12 bases between.